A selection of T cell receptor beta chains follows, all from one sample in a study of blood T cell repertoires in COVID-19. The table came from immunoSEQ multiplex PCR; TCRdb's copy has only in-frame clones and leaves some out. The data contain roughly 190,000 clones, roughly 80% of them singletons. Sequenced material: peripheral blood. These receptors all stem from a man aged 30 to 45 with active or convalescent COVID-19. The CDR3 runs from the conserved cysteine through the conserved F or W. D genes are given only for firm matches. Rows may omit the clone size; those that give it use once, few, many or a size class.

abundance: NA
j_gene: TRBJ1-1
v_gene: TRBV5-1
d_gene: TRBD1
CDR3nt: TGCGCCAGCAGCTCGGGACAGGTCCGCACTGAAGCTTTCTTT
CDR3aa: CASSSGQVRTEAFF

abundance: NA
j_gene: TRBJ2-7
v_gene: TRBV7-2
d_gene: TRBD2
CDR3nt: TGTGCCAGCAGCTTAGTCTTACTAGCGGGAGATCACGAGCAGTACTTC
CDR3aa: CASSLVLLAGDHEQYF

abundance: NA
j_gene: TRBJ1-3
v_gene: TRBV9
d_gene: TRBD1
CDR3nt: TGTGCCAGCAGCGCTGGACAGGGAGAAAACACCATATATTTT
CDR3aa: CASSAGQGENTIYF

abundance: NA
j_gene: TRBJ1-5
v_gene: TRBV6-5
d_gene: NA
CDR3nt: TGTGCCAGCAGACGGGGTCACAATCAGCCCCAGCATTTT
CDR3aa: CASRRGHNQPQHF

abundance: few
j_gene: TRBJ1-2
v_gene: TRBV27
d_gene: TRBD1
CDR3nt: TGTGCCAGCAGACGCATACAGGGGGCTTATGGCTACACCTTC
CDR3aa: CASRRIQGAYGYTF

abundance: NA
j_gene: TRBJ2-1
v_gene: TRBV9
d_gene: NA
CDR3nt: TGTGCCAGCAGCGTTGCGCATCTCCATGAGCAGTTCTTC
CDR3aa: CASSVAHLHEQFF

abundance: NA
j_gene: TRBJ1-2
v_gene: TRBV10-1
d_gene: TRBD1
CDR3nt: TGCGCCAGCAGCCCGGGACAGGGAAACTATGGCTACACCTTC
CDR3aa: CASSPGQGNYGYTF

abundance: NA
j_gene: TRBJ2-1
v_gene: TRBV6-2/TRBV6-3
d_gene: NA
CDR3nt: TGTGCCAGCAGTTCCGGGACTTTCTCTGATGAGCAGTTCTTC
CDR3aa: CASSSGTFSDEQFF

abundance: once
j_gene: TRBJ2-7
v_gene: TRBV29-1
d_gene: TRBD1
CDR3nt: TGCAGCGTTGAGGACAGGTGGGAGCAGTACTTC
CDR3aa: CSVEDRWEQYF

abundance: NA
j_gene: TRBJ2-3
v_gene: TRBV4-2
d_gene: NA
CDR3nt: TGTGCCAGCAGCCAAGCAGGGGCCGTCACAGATACGCAGTATTTT
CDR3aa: CASSQAGAVTDTQYF

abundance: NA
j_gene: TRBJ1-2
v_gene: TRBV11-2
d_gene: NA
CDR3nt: TGTGCCAGCAGCCGAGATTTAGTCGCTAACTATGGCTACACCTTC
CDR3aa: CASSRDLVANYGYTF

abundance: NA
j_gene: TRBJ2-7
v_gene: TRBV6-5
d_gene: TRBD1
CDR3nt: TGTGCCAGCAGTTACCCGGGACAGGGGGCCTACGAGCAGTACTTC
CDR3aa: CASSYPGQGAYEQYF